The 10 T cell receptor beta chains reported below all come from one sample, sequenced in a study of T cells expressing NK-cell markers (dated by TCRdb to 2018 to 2020). The library was prepared using 5' RACE. These reads were obtained on an Illumina HiSeq 2000. After reprocessing by TCRdb, each CDR3 protein sequence is one entry, and no DNA is given. The table of this sample itemizes about 160,000 distinct CDR3 sequences. Less than 20% of the sample is in the top ten clones. What was sequenced was blood T cells: a sorted CD56 or NKG2C T cell subset, CD4+ or CD8+ T cells, or bulk PBMC T cells (not recorded which). These TCRs come from a woman aged 18 to 75 in good health.

The chain carries TRBV5-5 and TRBJ2-1; the D call of TRBD1 rests on TCRdb alone, since no DNA is present to check it. CDR3 length equals 15 residues. The germline CDR1 and CDR2 sequences are SGHKS and YYEKEE (reference sequence). The CDR3 here is CASSPVNGGYNEQFF.

The gene calls are TRBV29-1 and TRBJ1-1; TCRdb calls TRBD1, which cannot be checked without DNA. Germline CDR1 reads SQVTM; CDR2 reads ANQGSEA. The CDR3 has 14 residues. Here the CDR3 reads CSVRPGHSNTEAFF.

The rearrangement uses TRBV9 and TRBJ2-2; checking the TCRdb D call of TRBD2 is not possible without DNA. Germline V CDR1 and CDR2: SGDLS, YYNGEE. This CDR3 has 16 residues. This CDR3 is CASSVGTSVNTGELFF.

V usage is TRBV3-1 and J usage is TRBJ1-5; with no DNA, the TCRdb D assignment of TRBD1 cannot be verified. This CDR3 region has 18 residues. Germline-derived CDR1 and CDR2 are LGHDT and YNNKEL (reference sequence). The CDR3 region is CASSQDSGGGADNQPQHF.

This rearrangement joins TRBV2 to TRBJ2-1. The germline gives CDR1 SNHLY, CDR2 FYNNEI. CDR3 length equals 17 residues. This CDR3 is CASMAFSGFTSYNEQFF. Together with reference TRBV2 and TRBJ2-1, the CDR3 gives the full variable domain: EPEVTQTPSHQVTQMGQEVILRCVPISNHLYFYWYRQILGQKVEFLVSFYNNEISEKSEIFDDQFSVERPDGSNFTLKIRSTKLEDSAMYFCASMAFSGFTSYNEQFFGPGTRLTVL.

J is TRBJ2-3 and V is TRBV7-3; TCRdb gives TRBD2 as the D gene, but with no DNA this cannot be confirmed. CDR1 and CDR2 (germline): SGHTA, FQGTGA. The CDR3 contains 16 residues. CDR3 loop: CASSYIAGEESDTQYF.

The rearrangement joins TRBV20-1 to TRBJ2-1; TCRdb's D call of TRBD2 is untestable without DNA. This CDR3 spans 13 amino acids. Germline-derived CDR1 and CDR2 are DFQATT and SNEGSKA (reference sequence). The CDR3 region is CSASGEAGNEQFF.

The chain carries TRBV4-2 and TRBJ1-4; no DNA is available, so the TRBD1 call from TCRdb remains unchecked. The V gene's germline CDR1 is LGHNA and CDR2 YNFKEQ. This CDR3 has 16 residues. CDR3: CASSLLSGGENEKLFF.

The chain uses TRBV6-2 or TRBV6-3 and TRBJ2-7; TCRdb reports TRBD1, a call that lacks DNA to check it against. Germline V gene sequence: CDR1 MNHEY, CDR2 SVGEGT. CDR3 size: 15 residues. CDR3: CASSYSTSGTHEQYF.

The J gene is TRBJ2-7, the V gene TRBV12-3 or TRBV12-4; TCRdb lists TRBD1, though no DNA is available to test this call. CDR3 size: 13 residues. This CDR3 is CASIRDRVGEQYF.